This T cell receptor (beta chain) was found in a study of T cell responses to AZD1222 COVID-19 vaccine. Across the whole study: The analysis combined second doses at about 4 or about 12 weeks. Findings and limits, study-wide: Only a handful of AZD1222 recipients tested seropositive at baseline. After the peak T cell response, and only then, were repertoires sampled. Donors skewed white British and female; clonal diversity was possibly underestimated.

The table came from immunoSEQ multiplex PCR; TCRdb's copy has only in-frame clones and leaves some out. The table includes around 160,000 clones, 91% detected once. Germline CDR1 and CDR2: SQVTM and ANQGSEA. Trimming cost V 7 bases and J 0 bases, with 12 bases left between them. This CDR3 has 14 residues. This clone is a singleton in its sample. Its target is unknown. This material consisted of peripheral blood, taken on day 0 of AZD1222 vaccination. The TCR sequence derives from an adult in good health. J is TRBJ2-2 and V is TRBV29-1; TRBD2 might be the D (5 bases). CDR3 loop: CSALAGTNTGELFF. In DNA form, the CDR3 reads TGCAGCGCCTTAGCCGGGACGAACACCGGGGAGCTGTTTTTT.